The clone carrying this T cell receptor beta chain was recorded at least ten times. Unique molecular identifiers were incorporated into the prepared TCRbeta library. TCRdb reprocessed the PCR reads via MiXCR and lists one record per CDR3 protein. Here the sample spans a few hundred thousand distinct CDR3 sequences, 9.9% being singletons. Germline CDR1 SGDLS, CDR2 YYNGEE. The CDR3 has 14 amino acids. V was cut by 0 bases and J by 2 bases, with 7 bases left in between. This entry comes from a study of T-cell reconstitution after alpha-beta-depleted transplantation in children. The source was PBMCs from the stem cell graft donor, collected from the stem cell graft. This receptor was obtained from a human donor who donated a stem cell graft to a child with SCID. This sequence joins TRBV9 and TRBJ2-3; D is possibly TRBD1 (5 bases). The CDR3 loop is CASSVEGLTDTQYF. Here the CDR3 DNA reads TGTGCCAGCAGCGTAGAGGGGCTCACAGATACGCAGTATTTT.